This T cell receptor beta chain emerged from a study of shared clonotypes between healthy human individuals. Whole-study results and caveats: Among four donors, roughly 5.5% of naive CD4 clonotypes were found in common.

Concerning this clone: The antigen remains undetermined.

Sequencing was performed with immunoSEQ multiplex PCR; in TCRdb, only in-frame clones are kept and a portion is missing. The sample records approximately 1,000,000 clones, 70% to 80% being singletons. This TCR derives from a man between 18 and 29 years old in good health. Some clones in this sample may be carry-over from other donors' samples. The sequencing sample was made of memory CD4+ T cells from PBMCs. Indicated subset: CD45RA-negative fraction.

The CDR3 DNA is TGTGCCTGGAGTGTGGCAGGATCCACTCTCTTTTTTAATTCACCCCTCCACTTT. It translates to CAWSVAGSTLFFNSPLHF. The chain has TRBV30 and TRBJ1-6; no definite D call. Trimming removed 0 bases from V and 6 bases from J, with 21 bases in between. The CDR3 loop spans 18 amino acids. CDR1 and CDR2 from the germline V gene are GTSNPN and SVGIG (reference sequence). The variable domain in full, with the rest retrieved from reference TRBV30 and TRBJ1-6, is SQTIHQWPATLVQPVGSPLSLECTVEGTSNPNLYWYRQAAGRGLQLLFYSVGIGQISSEVPQNLSASRPQDRQFILSSKKLLLSDSGFYLCAWSVAGSTLFFNSPLHFGNGTRLTVT.